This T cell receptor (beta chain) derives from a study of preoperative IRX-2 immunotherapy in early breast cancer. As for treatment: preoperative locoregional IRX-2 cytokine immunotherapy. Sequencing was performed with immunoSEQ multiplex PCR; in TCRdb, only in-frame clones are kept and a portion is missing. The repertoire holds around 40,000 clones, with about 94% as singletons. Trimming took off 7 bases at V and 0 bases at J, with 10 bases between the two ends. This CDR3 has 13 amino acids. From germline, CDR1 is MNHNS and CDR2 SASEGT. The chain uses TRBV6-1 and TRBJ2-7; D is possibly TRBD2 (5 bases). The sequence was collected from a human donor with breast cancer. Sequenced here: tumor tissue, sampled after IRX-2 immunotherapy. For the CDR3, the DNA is TGTGCCAGCATGGCGGGCTTCTCCTACGAGCAGTACTTC. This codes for CASMAGFSYEQYF.